The clone carrying this T cell receptor beta chain appeared once. Sequencing used immunoSEQ multiplex PCR; TCRdb keeps in-frame clones, though not all of them. This table holds roughly 300,000 clones, around 90% found once. This record belongs to a study of blood T cell repertoires in COVID-19. Across the study: The United States, Italy and Spain were the sources of the acute and convalescent COVID-19 samples.

This CDR3 contains 13 residues. With 3 bases removed from V and 8 bases from J, the gap between germline ends came to 13 bases. V is TRBV12-3 or TRBV12-4 and J is TRBJ1-2, with unresolved D. The sequencing input was peripheral blood. This clonotype was sampled from a man between 18 and 29 years old with active or convalescent COVID-19. The chain's CDR3 is CASSFIPHGGYTF. The CDR3 nucleotides are TGTGCCAGCAGTTTTATCCCACACGGGGGCTACACCTTC.